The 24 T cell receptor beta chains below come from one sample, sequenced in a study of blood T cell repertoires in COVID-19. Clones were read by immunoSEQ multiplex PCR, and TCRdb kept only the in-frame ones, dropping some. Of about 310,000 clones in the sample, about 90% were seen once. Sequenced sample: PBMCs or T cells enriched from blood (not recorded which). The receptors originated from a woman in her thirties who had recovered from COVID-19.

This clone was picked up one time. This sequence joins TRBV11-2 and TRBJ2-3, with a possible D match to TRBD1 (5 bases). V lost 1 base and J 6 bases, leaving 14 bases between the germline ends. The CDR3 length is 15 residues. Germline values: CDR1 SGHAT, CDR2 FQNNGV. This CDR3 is CASSLVGRPADTQYF. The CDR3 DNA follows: TGTGCCAGCAGCTTAGTGGGGCGCCCGGCGGATACGCAGTATTTT.

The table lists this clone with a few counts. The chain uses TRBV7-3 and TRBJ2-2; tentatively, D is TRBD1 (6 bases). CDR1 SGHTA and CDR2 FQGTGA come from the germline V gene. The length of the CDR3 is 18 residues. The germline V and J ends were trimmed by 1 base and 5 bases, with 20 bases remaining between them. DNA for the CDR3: TGTGCCAGCAGCTTAAACCCTCGGGCCACCCAGGGGACCGGGGAGCTGTTTTTT. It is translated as CASSLNPRATQGTGELFF.

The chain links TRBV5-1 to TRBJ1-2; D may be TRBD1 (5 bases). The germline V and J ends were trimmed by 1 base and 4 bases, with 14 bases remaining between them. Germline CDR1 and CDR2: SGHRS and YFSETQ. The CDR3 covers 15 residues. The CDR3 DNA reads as TGCGCCAGCAGCTTGAATCGTCGGGGGATCTATGGCTACACCTTC. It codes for CASSLNRRGIYGYTF.

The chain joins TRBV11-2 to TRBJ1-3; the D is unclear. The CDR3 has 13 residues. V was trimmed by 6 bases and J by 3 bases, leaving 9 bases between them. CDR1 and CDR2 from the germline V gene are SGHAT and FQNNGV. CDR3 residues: CASSVRDGNTIYF. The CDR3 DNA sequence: TGTGCCAGCAGTGTCCGGGATGGAAACACCATATATTTT.

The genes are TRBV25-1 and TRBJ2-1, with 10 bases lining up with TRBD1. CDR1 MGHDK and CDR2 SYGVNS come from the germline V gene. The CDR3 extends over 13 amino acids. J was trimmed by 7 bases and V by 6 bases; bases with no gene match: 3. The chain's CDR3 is CASRGQGWNEQFF. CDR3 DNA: TGTGCCAGCAGGGGACAGGGGTGGAATGAGCAGTTCTTC.

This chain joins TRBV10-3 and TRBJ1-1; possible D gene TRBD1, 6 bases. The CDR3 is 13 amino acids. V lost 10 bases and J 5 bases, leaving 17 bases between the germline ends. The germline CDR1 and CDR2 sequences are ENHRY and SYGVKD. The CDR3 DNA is TGTGCCACCAGAGGGGGGGGGCGGACTGAAGCTTTCTTT. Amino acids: CATRGGGRTEAFF.

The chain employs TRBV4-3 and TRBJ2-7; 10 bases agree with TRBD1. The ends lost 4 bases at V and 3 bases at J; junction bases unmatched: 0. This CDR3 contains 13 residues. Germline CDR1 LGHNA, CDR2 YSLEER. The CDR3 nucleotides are TGCGCCAGCAGCCGGGACAGGGGCTACGAGCAGTACTTC. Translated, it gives CASSRDRGYEQYF.

The CDR3 reads CASSLLTAEAFF. The DNA of the CDR3 is TGTGCCAGCAGTTTATTGACAGCCGAAGCTTTCTTT. This chain joins TRBV12-3 or TRBV12-4 and TRBJ1-1, with D possibly TRBD1 on 5 matching bases. Trimming took 2 bases from V and 8 from J, leaving 9 bases between them. The CDR3 totals 12 residues.

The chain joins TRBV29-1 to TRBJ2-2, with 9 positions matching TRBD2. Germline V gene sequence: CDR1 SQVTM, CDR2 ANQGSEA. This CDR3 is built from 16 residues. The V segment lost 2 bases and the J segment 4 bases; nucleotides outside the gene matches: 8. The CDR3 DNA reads TGCAGCGTTGAACGCCGAGCGGGAGGAGTCACCGGGGAGCTGTTTTTT. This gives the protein CSVERRAGGVTGELFF.

Here the CDR3 DNA reads TGTGCCAGCAGTGAAGCCCACGACAGAATATACGAGCAGTACTTC. Its protein is CASSEAHDRIYEQYF. This chain uses TRBV6-1 with TRBJ2-7; D perhaps matches TRBD1 (5 bases). Trimming removed 0 bases from V and 4 bases from J, with 13 bases in between. Germline-derived CDR1 and CDR2 are MNHNS and SASEGT. The CDR3 length is 15 residues.

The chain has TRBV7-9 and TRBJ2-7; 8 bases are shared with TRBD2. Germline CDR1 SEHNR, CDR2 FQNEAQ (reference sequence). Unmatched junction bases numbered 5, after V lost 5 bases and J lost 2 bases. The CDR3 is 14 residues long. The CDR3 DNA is TGTGCCAGCAGCCGACGGCGGGAGGCCTACGAGCAGTACTTC. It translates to CASSRRREAYEQYF.

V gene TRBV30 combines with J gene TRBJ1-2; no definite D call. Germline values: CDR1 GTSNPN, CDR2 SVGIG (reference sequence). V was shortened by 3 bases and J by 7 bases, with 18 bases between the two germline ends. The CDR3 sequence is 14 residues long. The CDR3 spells CAWRASGLGGGYTF. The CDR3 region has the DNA TGTGCCTGGAGGGCTTCCGGGCTGGGAGGTGGCTACACCTTC.

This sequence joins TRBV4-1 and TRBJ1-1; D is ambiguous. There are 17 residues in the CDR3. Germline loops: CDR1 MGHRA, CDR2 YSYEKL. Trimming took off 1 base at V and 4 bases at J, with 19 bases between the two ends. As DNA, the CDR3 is TGCGCCAGCAGCCAAGGGTTGCAGGATCGCCGGGGCACTGAAGCTTTCTTT. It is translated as CASSQGLQDRRGTEAFF.

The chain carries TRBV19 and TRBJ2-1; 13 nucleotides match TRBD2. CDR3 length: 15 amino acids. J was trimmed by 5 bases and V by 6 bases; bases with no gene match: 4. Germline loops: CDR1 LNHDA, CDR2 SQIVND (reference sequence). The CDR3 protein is CASSSGTSGNNEQFF. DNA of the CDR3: TGTGCCAGTAGCTCCGGGACTAGCGGGAACAATGAGCAGTTCTTC.

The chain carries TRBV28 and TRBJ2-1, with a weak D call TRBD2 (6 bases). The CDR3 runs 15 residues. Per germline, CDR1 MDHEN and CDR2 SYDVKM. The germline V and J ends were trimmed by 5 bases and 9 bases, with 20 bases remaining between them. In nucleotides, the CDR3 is TGTGCCAGCAGTCCTACTAGCTTTGGGGGTGGTGAGCAGTTCTTC. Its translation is CASSPTSFGGGEQFF.

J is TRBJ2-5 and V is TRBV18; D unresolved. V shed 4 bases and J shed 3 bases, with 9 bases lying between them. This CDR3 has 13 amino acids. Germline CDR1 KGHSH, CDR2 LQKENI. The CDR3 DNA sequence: TGTGCCAGCTCACTCCTAGAGAAAGAGACCCAGTACTTC. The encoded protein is CASSLLEKETQYF.

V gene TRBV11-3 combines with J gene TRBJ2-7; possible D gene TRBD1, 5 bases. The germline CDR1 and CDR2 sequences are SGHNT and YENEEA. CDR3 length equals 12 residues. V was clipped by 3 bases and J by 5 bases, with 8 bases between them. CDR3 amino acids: CASSLTDHEQYF. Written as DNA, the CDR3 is TGTGCCAGCAGCTTGACAGATCACGAGCAGTACTTC.

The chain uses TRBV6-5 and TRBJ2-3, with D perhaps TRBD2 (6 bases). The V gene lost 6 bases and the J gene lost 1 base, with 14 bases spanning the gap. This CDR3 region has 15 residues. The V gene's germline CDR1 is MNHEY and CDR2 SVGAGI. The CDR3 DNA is TGTGCCAGCAGCCCGGGTCGGAGGGGCACAGATACGCAGTATTTT. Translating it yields CASSPGRRGTDTQYF.

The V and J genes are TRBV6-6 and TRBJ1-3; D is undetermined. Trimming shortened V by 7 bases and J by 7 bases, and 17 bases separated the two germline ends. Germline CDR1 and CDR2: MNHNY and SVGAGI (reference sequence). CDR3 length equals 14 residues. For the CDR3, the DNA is TGTGCCAGCACTTTTACCCCTTTGAGGAACACCATATATTTT. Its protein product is CASTFTPLRNTIYF.

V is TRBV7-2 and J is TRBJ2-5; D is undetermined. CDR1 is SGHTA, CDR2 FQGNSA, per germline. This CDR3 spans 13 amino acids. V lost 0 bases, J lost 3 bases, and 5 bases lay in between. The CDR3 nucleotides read TGTGCCAGCAGCTTAGCGTCCAAAGAGACCCAGTACTTC. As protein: CASSLASKETQYF. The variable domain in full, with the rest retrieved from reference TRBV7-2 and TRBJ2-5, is GAGVSQSPSNKVTEKGKDVELRCDPISGHTALYWYRQSLGQGLEFLIYFQGNSAPDKSGLPSDRFSAERTGGSVSTLTIQRTQQEDSAVYLCASSLASKETQYFGPGTRLLVL.

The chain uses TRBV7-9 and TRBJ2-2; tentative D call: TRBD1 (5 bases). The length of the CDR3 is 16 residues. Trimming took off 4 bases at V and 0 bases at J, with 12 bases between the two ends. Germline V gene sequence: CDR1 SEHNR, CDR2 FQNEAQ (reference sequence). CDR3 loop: CASSSYDSPNTGELFF. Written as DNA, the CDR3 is TGTGCCAGCAGCTCCTACGACAGCCCGAACACCGGGGAGCTGTTTTTT. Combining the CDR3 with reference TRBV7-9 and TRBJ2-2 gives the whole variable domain DTGVSQNPRHKITKRGQNVTFRCDPISEHNRLYWYRQTLGQGPEFLTYFQNEAQLEKSRLLSDRFSAERPKGSFSTLEIQRTEQGDSAMYLCASSSYDSPNTGELFFGEGSRLTVL.

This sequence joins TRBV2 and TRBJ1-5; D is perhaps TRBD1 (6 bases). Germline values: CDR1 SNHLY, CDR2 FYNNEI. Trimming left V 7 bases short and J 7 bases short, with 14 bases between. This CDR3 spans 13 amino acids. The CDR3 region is CASTWGGRQPQHF. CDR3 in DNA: TGTGCCAGCACATGGGGGGGCCGACAGCCCCAGCATTTT.

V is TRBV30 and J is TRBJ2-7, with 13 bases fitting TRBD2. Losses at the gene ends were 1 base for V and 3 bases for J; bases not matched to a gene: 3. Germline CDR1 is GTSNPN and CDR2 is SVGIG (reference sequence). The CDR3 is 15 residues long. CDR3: CAWSAGLAGIYEQYF. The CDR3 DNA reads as TGTGCCTGGAGTGCGGGACTAGCGGGAATCTACGAGCAGTACTTC.

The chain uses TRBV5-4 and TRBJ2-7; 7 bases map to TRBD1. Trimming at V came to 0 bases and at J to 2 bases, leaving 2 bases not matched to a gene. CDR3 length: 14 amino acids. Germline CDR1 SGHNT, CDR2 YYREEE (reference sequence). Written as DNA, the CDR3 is TGTGCCAGCAGCTTGGGGCAGGGGGCCTACGAGCAGTACTTC. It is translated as CASSLGQGAYEQYF.